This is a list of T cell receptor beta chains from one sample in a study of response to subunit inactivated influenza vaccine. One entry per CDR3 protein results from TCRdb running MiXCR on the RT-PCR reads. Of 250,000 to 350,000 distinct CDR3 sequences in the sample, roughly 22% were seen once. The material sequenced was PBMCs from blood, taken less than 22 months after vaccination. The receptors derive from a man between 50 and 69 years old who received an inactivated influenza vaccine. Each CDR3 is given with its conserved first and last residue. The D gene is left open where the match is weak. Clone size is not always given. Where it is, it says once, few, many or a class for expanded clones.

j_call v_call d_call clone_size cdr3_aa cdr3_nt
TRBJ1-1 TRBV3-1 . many CASSQQPFPGAEAFF TGTGCCAGCAGCCAACAGCCCTTTCCGGGGGCTGAAGCTTTCTTT
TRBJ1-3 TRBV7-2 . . CASSLAAGGNTIYF TGTGCCAGCAGCTTAGCCGCAGGCGGAAACACCATATATTTT
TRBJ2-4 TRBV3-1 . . CASSQGGLAKNIQYF TGTGCCAGCAGCCAAGGCGGGTTAGCCAAAAACATTCAGTACTTC
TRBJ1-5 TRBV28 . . CATVLPRGNQPQHF TGTGCCACCGTACTTCCGAGGGGAAATCAGCCCCAGCATTTT
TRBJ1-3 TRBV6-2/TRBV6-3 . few CASSYDSYYGNTIYF TGTGCCAGCAGTTACGACAGCTATTACGGAAACACCATATATTTT
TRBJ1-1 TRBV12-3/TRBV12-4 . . CASSSRQEQPNTEAFF TGTGCCAGCAGTTCCAGACAGGAACAGCCTAACACTGAAGCTTTCTTT
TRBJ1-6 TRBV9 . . CASSVRDTNSPLHF TGTGCCAGCAGCGTCCGGGACACCAATTCACCCCTCCACTTT
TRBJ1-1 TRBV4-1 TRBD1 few CASSQEISGGWTEAFF TGCGCCAGCAGCCAAGAGATTTCAGGGGGGTGGACTGAAGCTTTCTTT
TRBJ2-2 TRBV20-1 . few CSAGDRLNTGELFF TGCAGTGCAGGAGACAGGTTAAACACCGGGGAGCTGTTTTTT
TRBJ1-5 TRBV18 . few CASSRSSLKSNQPQHF TGTGCCAGCTCACGGTCCTCATTGAAGAGCAATCAGCCCCAGCATTTT
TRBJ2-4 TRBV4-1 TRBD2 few CASSQEPPRTSGSRRLNIQYF TGCGCCAGCAGCCAAGAGCCCCCCCGGACTAGCGGGAGTCGAAGGCTAAACATTCAGTACTTC
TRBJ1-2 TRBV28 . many CASSFGQTIYGYTF TGTGCCAGCAGTTTTGGACAGACAATCTATGGCTACACCTTC
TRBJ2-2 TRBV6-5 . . CASSYSTGRAGELFF TGTGCCAGCAGTTACTCGACAGGGAGGGCCGGGGAGCTGTTTTTT